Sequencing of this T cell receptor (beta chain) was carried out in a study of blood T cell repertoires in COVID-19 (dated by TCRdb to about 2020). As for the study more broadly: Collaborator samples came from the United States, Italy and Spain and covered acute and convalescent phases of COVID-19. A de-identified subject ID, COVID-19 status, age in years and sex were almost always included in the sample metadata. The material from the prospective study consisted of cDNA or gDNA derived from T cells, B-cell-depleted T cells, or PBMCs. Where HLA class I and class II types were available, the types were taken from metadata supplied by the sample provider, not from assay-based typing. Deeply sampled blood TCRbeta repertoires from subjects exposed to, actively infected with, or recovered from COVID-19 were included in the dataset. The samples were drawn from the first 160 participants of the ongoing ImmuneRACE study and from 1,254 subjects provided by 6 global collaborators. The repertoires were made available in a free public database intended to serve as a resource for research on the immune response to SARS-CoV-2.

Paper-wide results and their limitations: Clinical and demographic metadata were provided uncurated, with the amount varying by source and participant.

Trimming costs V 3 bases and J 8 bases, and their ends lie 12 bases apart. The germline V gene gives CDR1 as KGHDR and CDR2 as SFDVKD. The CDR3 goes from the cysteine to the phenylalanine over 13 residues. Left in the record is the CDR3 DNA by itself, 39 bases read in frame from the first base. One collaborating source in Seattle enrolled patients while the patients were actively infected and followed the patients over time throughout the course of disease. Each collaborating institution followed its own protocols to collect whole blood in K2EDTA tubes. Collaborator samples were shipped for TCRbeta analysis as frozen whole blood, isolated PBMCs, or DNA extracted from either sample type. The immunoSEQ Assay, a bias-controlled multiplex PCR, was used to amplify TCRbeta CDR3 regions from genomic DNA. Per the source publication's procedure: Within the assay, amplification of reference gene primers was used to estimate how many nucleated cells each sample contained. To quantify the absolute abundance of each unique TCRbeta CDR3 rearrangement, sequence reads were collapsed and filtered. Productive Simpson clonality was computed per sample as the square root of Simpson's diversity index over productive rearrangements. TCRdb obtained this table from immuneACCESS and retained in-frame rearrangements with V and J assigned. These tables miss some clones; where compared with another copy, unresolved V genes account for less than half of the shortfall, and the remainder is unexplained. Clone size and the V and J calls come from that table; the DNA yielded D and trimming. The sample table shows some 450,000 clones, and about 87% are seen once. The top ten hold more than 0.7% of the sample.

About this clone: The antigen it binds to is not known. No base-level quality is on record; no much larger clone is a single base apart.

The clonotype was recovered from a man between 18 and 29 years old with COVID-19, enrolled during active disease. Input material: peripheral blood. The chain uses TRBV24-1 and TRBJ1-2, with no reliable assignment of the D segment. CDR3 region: CATSDTPGRGYTF. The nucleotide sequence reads TGTGCCACCAGTGATACCCCGGGAAGGGGCTACACCTTC.